What follows are 24 T cell receptor beta chains derived from one specimen sequenced in a study of cytomegalovirus exposure and HLA in healthy donors. The primer mix had 60 Vbeta and 13 Jbeta primers. The data were produced by immunoSEQ multiplex PCR, yet TCRdb's version contains in-frame clones alone and is incomplete. The sample comprises under 200,000 clones, roughly 85% of which are singletons, and about 1.5% rests with the top ten. Sequenced sample: PBMCs. The receptors were gathered from a woman under 30 in good health and CMV-seronegative.

This sequence joins TRBV5-1 and TRBJ2-1; 14 positions agree with TRBD2. The CDR3 covers 18 residues. The junction had 10 bases not matched to a gene; V was cut back by 4 bases and J by 4 bases. Looked up from germline, CDR1 is SGHRS and CDR2 is YFSETQ. The CDR3 is CASSLVGLAGVKYNEQFF. CDR3 nucleotide sequence: TGCGCCAGCAGCCTCGTGGGACTAGCGGGAGTGAAGTACAATGAGCAGTTCTTC.

The chain employs TRBV11-2 and TRBJ1-1; the match to TRBD1 covers 7 bases. Germline CDR1 and CDR2: SGHAT and FQNNGV. The CDR3 is 16 amino acids. Trimming at V came to 1 base and at J to 0 bases, leaving 5 bases not matched to a gene. DNA for the CDR3: TGTGCCAGCAGCTTAGGCGTAGACAGGGTGAACACTGAAGCTTTCTTT. This codes for CASSLGVDRVNTEAFF.

This clone was counted a few times. The chain recombines TRBV6-1 with TRBJ2-7; 7 positions agree with TRBD2. This CDR3 is 14 amino acids long. Looked up from germline, CDR1 is MNHNS and CDR2 is SASEGT. V lost 8 bases and J lost 3; bases outside the gene matches: 10. The CDR3 nucleotides are TGTGCCAGCCCCCCTAGGGAGGGGTACTACGAGCAGTACTTC. Amino acid sequence: CASPPREGYYEQYF.

The chain is built from TRBV5-1 and TRBJ2-7; 10 bases align to TRBD2. The J segment lost 1 base and the V segment lost 4 bases, leaving 2 bases of the junction unmatched. The CDR3 runs to 14 residues. Germline values: CDR1 SGHRS, CDR2 YFSETQ. CDR3 DNA sequence: TGCGCCAGCAGCCCGACTAGCGGGTCCTACGAGCAGTACGTC. This translates into CASSPTSGSYEQYV.

The J gene is TRBJ2-5, the V gene TRBV7-9; weak D call: TRBD1 (5 bases). Trimming cost V 5 bases and J 5 bases, with 18 bases left between them. This CDR3 contains 15 residues. CDR1 is SEHNR and CDR2 is FQNEAQ in the germline V gene (reference sequence). CDR3 nucleotides: TGTGCCAGCAGCGACTGGGTAGGGGCAAGGGAGACCCAGTACTTC. The encoded protein is CASSDWVGARETQYF.

In its sample, this clone was seen a few times. The rearrangement links TRBV6-5 to TRBJ1-1; 9 bases match TRBD1. Trimming removed 5 bases from V and 11 bases from J; junction bases left unmatched: 9. This CDR3 has 13 residues. Per the germline V gene, CDR1 is MNHEY and CDR2 is SVGAGI. CDR3 DNA sequence: TGTGCCAGCAGTCCCGGGACAGGGAGAGTGGCTTTCTTT. Translated, it gives CASSPGTGRVAFF.

This clone was seen a single time. The V call is TRBV11-2, the J call TRBJ2-2; TRBD2 matches at 8 bases. CDR1 is SGHAT and CDR2 is FQNNGV in the germline V gene. This CDR3 comprises 17 residues. V lost 3 bases to trimming and J lost 7 bases; unmatched junction nucleotides: 13. The CDR3 region is CASSFLKAGVTHGELFF. DNA for the CDR3: TGTGCCAGCAGCTTTCTTAAAGCGGGAGTAACACACGGGGAGCTGTTTTTT.

The V call is TRBV7-2, the J call TRBJ2-7; 9 nucleotides line up with TRBD2. V lost 8 bases and J lost 2; bases outside the gene matches: 13. CDR3 size: 16 residues. CDR1 and CDR2 (germline): SGHTA, FQGNSA. The CDR3 nucleotides are TGTGCCAGCTCCCCACCCGGACTAGCGTTTACCTACGAGCAGTACTTC. It encodes CASSPPGLAFTYEQYF.

The chain joins TRBV11-2 to TRBJ1-4, with D hard to call. Per the germline V gene, CDR1 is SGHAT and CDR2 is FQNNGV. There are 17 residues in the CDR3. V dropped 3 bases and J dropped 5 bases, with 19 bases sitting between them. CDR3 sequence: CASSFMTRIRGNEKLFF. CDR3 coding DNA: TGTGCCAGCAGCTTCATGACCAGGATCCGTGGGAATGAAAAACTGTTTTTT.

This chain links TRBV5-4 with TRBJ1-2, with 11 bases fitting TRBD1. This CDR3 has 15 amino acids. From germline, CDR1 is SGHNT and CDR2 YYREEE (reference sequence). Trimming removed 0 bases from V and 6 bases from J; junction bases left unmatched: 4. The CDR3: CASSLGDRGIDGYTF. For the CDR3, the DNA is TGTGCCAGCAGCTTGGGGGACAGGGGGATCGATGGCTACACCTTC.

The chain uses TRBV4-1 and TRBJ2-1; 8 bases fit TRBD2. With V trimmed by 1 base and J by 6 bases, 5 bases remained unmatched. This CDR3 has 15 amino acids. Germline V gene sequence: CDR1 MGHRA, CDR2 YSYEKL. Written as DNA, the CDR3 is TGCGCCAGCAGCCAAGGAAGCGGGAGACCCAATGAGCAGTTCTTC. Amino acid sequence: CASSQGSGRPNEQFF.

This rearrangement joins TRBV27 to TRBJ2-7; a weak D match, TRBD1 (6 bases). The V end was cut by 6 bases, the J end by 0 bases, with 15 bases between. The germline V gene encodes CDR1 MNHEY and CDR2 SMNVEV (reference sequence). The CDR3 is 15 residues long. The CDR3 sequence is CASSHPRTVSYEQYF. For the CDR3, the DNA is TGTGCCAGCAGCCACCCTAGGACAGTCTCCTACGAGCAGTACTTC.

CDR3: CASSWTGGSEDTQYF. In DNA form, the CDR3 reads TGCGCCAGCAGTTGGACAGGGGGCTCGGAAGATACGCAGTATTTT. The rearrangement joins TRBV5-1 to TRBJ2-3; TRBD1 matches at 11 bases. The V and J ends lost 5 bases and 5 bases, in that order; junction bases with no gene match: 7. Germline CDR1 is SGHRS and CDR2 is YFSETQ. The CDR3 consists of 15 residues.

The chain links TRBV7-2 to TRBJ2-5; 7 bases are shared with TRBD1. The CDR3 loop spans 15 amino acids. J was trimmed by 4 bases and V by 8 bases; bases with no gene match: 13. Per germline, CDR1 SGHTA and CDR2 FQGNSA. CDR3 region: CASFKRSTGTETQYF. CDR3 bases: TGTGCCAGCTTTAAACGATCGACAGGGACAGAGACCCAGTACTTC.

This clone came up a few times. V and J are TRBV29-1 and TRBJ2-3; 9 bases match TRBD1. Trimming took 6 bases from V and 5 from J; bases not matched to a gene: 9. CDR3 length: 14 amino acids. Germline V gene lookup returns CDR1 SQVTM and CDR2 ANQGSEA. CDR3 bases: TGCAGCGTCCTAACAGGGGGCATAAGAGATACGCAGTATTTT. Protein sequence: CSVLTGGIRDTQYF.

The chain is built from TRBV4-2 and TRBJ1-1; the D gene is possibly TRBD1 (5 bases). The germline V and J ends were trimmed by 8 bases and 1 base, with 11 bases remaining between them. The CDR3 covers 13 residues. From germline, CDR1 is LGHNA and CDR2 YNFKEQ. The CDR3 sequence is CASGGVQNTEAFF. The CDR3 DNA reads as TGTGCCAGCGGGGGGGTACAGAACACTGAAGCTTTCTTT.

The chain is built from TRBV5-6 and TRBJ2-7, with TRBD1 matching over 7 bases. CDR1 and CDR2 (germline): SGHDT, YYEEEE. This CDR3 is built from 14 residues. V was pared by 4 bases and J by 1 base, with 5 bases of the junction left unmatched. For the CDR3, the DNA is TGTGCCAGCAGCCCGCCGACAGGGTCCTACGAGCAGTACTTC. Its protein product is CASSPPTGSYEQYF.

V is TRBV7-8 and J is TRBJ2-1, with TRBD2 identical over 7 bases. V dropped 2 bases and J dropped 8; count of bases not matched to a gene: 9. The V gene's germline CDR1 is SGHVS and CDR2 FQNEAQ. This CDR3 region has 15 residues. This chain's CDR3 is CASSLYIMGGYEQFF. The CDR3 region has the DNA TGTGCCAGCAGCTTATATATTATGGGGGGGTATGAGCAGTTCTTC.

The chain carries TRBV11-2 and TRBJ2-1, with a tentative D call TRBD1 (5 bases). Trimming stripped 2 bases from V and 0 bases from J, with 14 bases between. The CDR3 runs 17 residues. Germline V gene sequence: CDR1 SGHAT, CDR2 FQNNGV. The CDR3: CASSLPIPQGSYNEQFF. The CDR3 nucleotides read TGTGCCAGCAGCTTACCGATACCCCAGGGCTCCTACAATGAGCAGTTCTTC.

V and J are TRBV9 and TRBJ2-1, with D possibly matching TRBD1 (6 bases). V was shortened by 4 bases and J by 5 bases, with 22 bases between the two germline ends. The length of the CDR3 is 17 residues. Germline CDR1 and CDR2: SGDLS and YYNGEE. CDR3 sequence (DNA): TGTGCCAGCAGCCCCACAGGGTTCTATAGTTTGGACAATGAGCAGTTCTTC. This codes for CASSPTGFYSLDNEQFF.

In this sample, this clone turned up once. The chain is built from TRBV19 and TRBJ2-1; possible D gene TRBD2, 6 bases. The CDR3 sequence is 17 residues long. V was pared by 2 bases and J by 2 bases, with 16 bases between. Germline V CDR1 and CDR2: LNHDA, SQIVND (reference sequence). The CDR3 loop reads CASSISPGLDPYNEQFF. As DNA, the CDR3 is TGTGCCAGTAGTATATCTCCGGGACTGGACCCCTACAATGAGCAGTTCTTC.

The chain has TRBV5-1 and TRBJ2-3, with 8 positions matching TRBD2. The CDR3 contains 15 residues. Losses at the gene ends were 6 bases for V and 0 bases for J; bases not matched to a gene: 6. The germline CDR1 and CDR2 sequences are SGHRS and YFSETQ. The CDR3 loop reads CASNSGRASTDTQYF. The CDR3 DNA sequence: TGCGCCAGCAACTCCGGGAGGGCAAGCACAGATACGCAGTATTTT.

The V call is TRBV25-1, the J call TRBJ2-5, with a weak D call TRBD1 (6 bases). Germline V gene lookup returns CDR1 MGHDK and CDR2 SYGVNS. The CDR3 runs to 12 residues. V gave up 8 bases and J gave up 4 bases, with 11 bases separating them. The CDR3 loop reads CASSQGIETQYF. In DNA, the CDR3 is TGTGCCAGCTCGCAGGGGATAGAGACCCAGTACTTC.

The chain has TRBV18 and TRBJ2-7, with 8 bases matching TRBD1. This CDR3 has 13 amino acids. J was trimmed by 3 bases and V by 3 bases; bases with no gene match: 1. Germline assignment: CDR1 KGHSH and CDR2 LQKENI. The CDR3 protein is CASSPGTGYEQYF. Here the CDR3 DNA reads TGTGCCAGCTCACCCGGGACAGGCTACGAGCAGTACTTC. Complete variable domain (other parts from reference TRBV18 and TRBJ2-7): NAGVMQNPRHLVRRRGQEARLRCSPMKGHSHVYWYRQLPEEGLKFMVYLQKENIIDESGMPKERFSAEFPKEGPSILRIQQVVRGDSAAYFCASSPGTGYEQYFGPGTRLTVT.